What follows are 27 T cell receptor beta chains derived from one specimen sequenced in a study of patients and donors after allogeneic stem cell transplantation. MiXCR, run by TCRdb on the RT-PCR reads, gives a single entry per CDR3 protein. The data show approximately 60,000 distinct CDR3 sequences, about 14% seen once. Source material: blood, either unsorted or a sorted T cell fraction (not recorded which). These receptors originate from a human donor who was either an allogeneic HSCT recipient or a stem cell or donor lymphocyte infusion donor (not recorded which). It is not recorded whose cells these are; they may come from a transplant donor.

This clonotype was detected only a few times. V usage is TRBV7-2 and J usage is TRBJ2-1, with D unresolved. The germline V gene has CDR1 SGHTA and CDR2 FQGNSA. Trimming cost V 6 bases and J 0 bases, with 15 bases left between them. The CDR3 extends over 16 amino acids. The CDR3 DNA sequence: TGTGCCAGCAGGTCGTGGGCGGTTCCCTCCTACAATGAGCAGTTCTTC. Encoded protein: CASRSWAVPSYNEQFF.

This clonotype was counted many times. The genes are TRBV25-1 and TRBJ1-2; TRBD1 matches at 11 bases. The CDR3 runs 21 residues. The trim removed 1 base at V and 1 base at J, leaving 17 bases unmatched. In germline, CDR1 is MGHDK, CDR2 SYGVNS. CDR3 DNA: TGTGCCAGCAGTGAATTAGATGGGGTAGGGGACAGGGGGAATCTTAACTATGGCTACACCTTC. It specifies CASSELDGVGDRGNLNYGYTF.

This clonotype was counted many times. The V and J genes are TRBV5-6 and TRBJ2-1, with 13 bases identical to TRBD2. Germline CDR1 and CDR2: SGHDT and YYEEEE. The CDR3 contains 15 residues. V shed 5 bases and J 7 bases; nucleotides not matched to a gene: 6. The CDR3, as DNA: TGTGCCAGCAGTTTCGGGACTAGCGGGGTGAATGAGCAGTTCTTC. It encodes CASSFGTSGVNEQFF.

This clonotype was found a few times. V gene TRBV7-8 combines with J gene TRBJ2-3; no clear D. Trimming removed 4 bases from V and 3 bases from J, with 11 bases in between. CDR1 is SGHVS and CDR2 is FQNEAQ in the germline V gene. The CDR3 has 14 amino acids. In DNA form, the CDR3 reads TGTGCCAGCAGCTCCCTCGATGGAACAGATACGCAGTATTTT. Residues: CASSSLDGTDTQYF.

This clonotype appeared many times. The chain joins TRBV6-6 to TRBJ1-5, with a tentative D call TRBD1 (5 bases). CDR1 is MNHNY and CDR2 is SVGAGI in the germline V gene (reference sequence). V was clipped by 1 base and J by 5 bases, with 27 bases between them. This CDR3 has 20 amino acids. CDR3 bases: TGTGCCAGCAGTTACTTCGGTGGGGGGGTTGAGACCTCTTTGTATCAGCCCCAGCATTTT. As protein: CASSYFGGGVETSLYQPQHF.

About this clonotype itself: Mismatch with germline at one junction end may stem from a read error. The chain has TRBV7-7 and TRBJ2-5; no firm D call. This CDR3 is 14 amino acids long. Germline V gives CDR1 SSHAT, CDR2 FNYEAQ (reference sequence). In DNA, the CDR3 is TGTGCTAGCAGTTTTATAGGGCCTCGGGAGACCCAGTACTTC. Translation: CASSFIGPRETQYF.

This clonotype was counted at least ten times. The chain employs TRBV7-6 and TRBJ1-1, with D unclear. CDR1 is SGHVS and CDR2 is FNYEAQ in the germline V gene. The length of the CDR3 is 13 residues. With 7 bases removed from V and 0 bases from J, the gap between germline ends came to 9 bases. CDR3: CASTIGVNTEAFF. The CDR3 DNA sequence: TGTGCCAGCACCATTGGGGTGAACACTGAAGCTTTCTTT.

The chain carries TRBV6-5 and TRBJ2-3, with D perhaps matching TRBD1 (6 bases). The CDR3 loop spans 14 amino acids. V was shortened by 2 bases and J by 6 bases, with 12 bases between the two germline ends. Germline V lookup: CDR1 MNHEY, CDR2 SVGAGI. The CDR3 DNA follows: TGTGCCAGCAGTTACCGATACAGGGACGATACGCAGTATTTT. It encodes CASSYRYRDDTQYF.

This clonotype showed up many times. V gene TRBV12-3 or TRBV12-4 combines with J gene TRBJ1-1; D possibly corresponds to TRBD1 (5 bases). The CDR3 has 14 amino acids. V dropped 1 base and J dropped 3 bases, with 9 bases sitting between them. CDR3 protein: CASSLDTGDTEAFF. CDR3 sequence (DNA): TGTGCCAGCAGTTTAGACACGGGGGACACTGAAGCTTTCTTT.

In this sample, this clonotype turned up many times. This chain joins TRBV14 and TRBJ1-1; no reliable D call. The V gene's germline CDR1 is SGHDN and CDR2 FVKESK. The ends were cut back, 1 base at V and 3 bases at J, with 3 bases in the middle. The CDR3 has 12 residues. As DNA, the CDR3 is TGTGCCAGCAGCCAAGCCTACACTGAAGCTTTCTTT. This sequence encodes CASSQAYTEAFF.

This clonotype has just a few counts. CDR3: CSALEMVTDTQYF. CDR3 DNA sequence: TGCAGTGCTCTAGAGATGGTCACAGATACGCAGTATTTT. The gene calls are TRBV20-1 and TRBJ2-3; D gene uncertain. Trimming shortened V by 5 bases and J by 2 bases, and 11 bases separated the two germline ends. The CDR3 is 13 amino acids. CDR1 and CDR2 (germline): DFQATT, SNEGSKA (reference sequence).

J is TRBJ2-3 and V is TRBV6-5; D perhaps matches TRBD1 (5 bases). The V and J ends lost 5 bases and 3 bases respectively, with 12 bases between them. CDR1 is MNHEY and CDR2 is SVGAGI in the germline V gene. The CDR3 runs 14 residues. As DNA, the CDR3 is TGTGCCAGCAGTAAAAGGGGTGGGACAGATACGCAGTATTTT. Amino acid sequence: CASSKRGGTDTQYF.

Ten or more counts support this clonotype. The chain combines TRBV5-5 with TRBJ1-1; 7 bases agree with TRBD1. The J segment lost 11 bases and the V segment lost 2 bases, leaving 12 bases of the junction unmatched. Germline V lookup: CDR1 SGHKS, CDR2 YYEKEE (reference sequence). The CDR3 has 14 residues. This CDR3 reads CASSLSDRVFWAFF. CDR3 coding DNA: TGTGCCAGCAGCTTATCTGACAGGGTCTTTTGGGCTTTCTTT.

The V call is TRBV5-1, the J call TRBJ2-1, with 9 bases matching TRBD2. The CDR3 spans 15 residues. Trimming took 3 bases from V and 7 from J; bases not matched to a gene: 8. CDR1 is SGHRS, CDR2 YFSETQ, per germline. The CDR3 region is CASSSTGTSPNEQFF. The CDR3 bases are TGCGCCAGCAGCTCAACCGGGACTAGCCCTAATGAGCAGTTCTTC.

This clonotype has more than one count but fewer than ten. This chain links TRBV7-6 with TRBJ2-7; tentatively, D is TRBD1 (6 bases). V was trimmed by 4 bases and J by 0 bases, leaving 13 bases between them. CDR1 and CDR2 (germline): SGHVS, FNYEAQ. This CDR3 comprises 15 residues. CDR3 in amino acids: CASSYGQLSSYEQYF. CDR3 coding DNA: TGTGCCAGCAGCTACGGACAGTTATCCTCCTACGAGCAGTACTTC.

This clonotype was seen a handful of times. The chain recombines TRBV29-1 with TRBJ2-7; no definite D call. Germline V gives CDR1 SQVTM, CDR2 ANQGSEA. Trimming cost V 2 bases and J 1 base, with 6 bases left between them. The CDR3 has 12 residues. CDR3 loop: CSVELISYEQYF. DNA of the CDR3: TGCAGCGTTGAACTCATTTCCTACGAGCAGTACTTC.

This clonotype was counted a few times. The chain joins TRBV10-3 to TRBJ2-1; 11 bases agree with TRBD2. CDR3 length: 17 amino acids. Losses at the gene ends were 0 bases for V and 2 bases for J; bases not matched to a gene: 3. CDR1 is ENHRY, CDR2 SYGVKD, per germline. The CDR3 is CAISESGLAEPYNEQFF. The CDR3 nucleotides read TGTGCCATCAGTGAGTCGGGACTAGCGGAACCCTACAATGAGCAGTTCTTC.

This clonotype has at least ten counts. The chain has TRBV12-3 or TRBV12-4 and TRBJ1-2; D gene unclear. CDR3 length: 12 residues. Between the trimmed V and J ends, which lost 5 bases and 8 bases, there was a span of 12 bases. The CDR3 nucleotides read TGTGCCAGCAGTCGGACCTCATCGGGCTACACCTTC. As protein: CASSRTSSGYTF.

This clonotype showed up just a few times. CDR3: CASSVGQGDTGELFF. Written as DNA, the CDR3 is TGCGCCAGCAGCGTGGGACAGGGAGACACCGGGGAGCTGTTTTTT. The chain couples TRBV5-1 to TRBJ2-2; 9 bases align to TRBD1. The length of the CDR3 is 15 residues. Germline V gene lookup returns CDR1 SGHRS and CDR2 YFSETQ. Trimming cost V 4 bases and J 3 bases; bases outside gene matches: 4.

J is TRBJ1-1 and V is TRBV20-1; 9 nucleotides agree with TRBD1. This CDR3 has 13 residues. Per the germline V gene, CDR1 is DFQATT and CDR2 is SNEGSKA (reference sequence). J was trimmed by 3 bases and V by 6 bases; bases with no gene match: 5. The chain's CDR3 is CSARDRADTEAFF. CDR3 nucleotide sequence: TGCAGTGCACGGGACAGGGCCGACACTGAAGCTTTCTTT.

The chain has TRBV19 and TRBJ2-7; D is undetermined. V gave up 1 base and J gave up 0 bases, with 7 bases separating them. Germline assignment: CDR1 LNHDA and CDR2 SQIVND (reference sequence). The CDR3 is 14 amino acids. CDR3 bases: TGTGCCAGTAGTATAGCCCCCGACTCCTACGAGCAGTACTTC. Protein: CASSIAPDSYEQYF.

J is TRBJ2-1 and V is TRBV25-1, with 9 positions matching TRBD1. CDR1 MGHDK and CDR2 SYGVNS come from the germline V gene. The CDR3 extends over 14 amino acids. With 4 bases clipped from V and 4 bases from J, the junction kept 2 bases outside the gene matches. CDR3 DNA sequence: TGTGCCAGCAGTGGGGACAGGGTGTACAATGAGCAGTTCTTC. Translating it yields CASSGDRVYNEQFF.

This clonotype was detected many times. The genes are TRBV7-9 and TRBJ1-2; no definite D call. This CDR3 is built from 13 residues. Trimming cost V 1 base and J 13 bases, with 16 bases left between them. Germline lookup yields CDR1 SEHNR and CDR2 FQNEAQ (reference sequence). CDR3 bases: TGTGCCAGCAGCTTAGTGTGGAATGAGCGGTTCACCTTC. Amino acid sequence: CASSLVWNERFTF.

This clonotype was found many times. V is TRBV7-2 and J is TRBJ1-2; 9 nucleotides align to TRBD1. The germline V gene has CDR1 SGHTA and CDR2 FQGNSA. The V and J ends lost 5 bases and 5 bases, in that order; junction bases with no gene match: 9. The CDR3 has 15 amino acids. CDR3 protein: CASSLTGGAPYGYTF. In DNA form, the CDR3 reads TGTGCCAGCAGCCTCACAGGGGGCGCCCCGTATGGCTACACCTTC.

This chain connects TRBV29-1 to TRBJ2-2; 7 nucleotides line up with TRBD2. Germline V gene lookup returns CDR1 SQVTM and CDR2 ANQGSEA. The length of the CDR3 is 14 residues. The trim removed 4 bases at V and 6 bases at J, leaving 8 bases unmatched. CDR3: CSVGGGLVAGELFF. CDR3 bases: TGCAGCGTTGGCGGAGGACTAGTGGCCGGGGAGCTGTTTTTT.

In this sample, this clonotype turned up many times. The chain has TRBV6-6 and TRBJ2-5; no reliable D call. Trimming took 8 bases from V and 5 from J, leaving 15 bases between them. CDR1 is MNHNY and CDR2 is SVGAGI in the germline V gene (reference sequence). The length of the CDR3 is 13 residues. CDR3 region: CASLSPTRETQYF. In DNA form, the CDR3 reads TGTGCCAGCCTATCCCCAACCAGGGAGACCCAGTACTTC.

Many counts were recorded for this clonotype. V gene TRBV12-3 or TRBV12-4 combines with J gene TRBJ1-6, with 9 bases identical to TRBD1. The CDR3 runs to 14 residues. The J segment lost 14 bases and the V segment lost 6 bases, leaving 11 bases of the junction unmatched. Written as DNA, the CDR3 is TGTGCCAGCAGGAGGACAGGGGAGACGGGGGCCCTCCACTTT. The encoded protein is CASRRTGETGALHF.